This T cell receptor beta chain is drawn from a study of cytomegalovirus exposure and HLA in healthy donors (dated 2017 in TCRdb). Regarding the research as a whole: According to a later analysis, the approximately 130 validation repertoires were produced on the same platform as the 680 or so repertoires of the first cohort. The study aimed to test whether cataloging public T cell receptors could reveal signatures of past pathogen exposure. Besides the first cohort of approximately 670 subjects, a separate validation cohort made up of roughly 130 different subjects was used. High-throughput TCR immunosequencing, statistical association of individual TCRs with disease status, and machine learning were combined to predict cytomegalovirus infection status.

Library generation was performed with the immunoSEQ multiplex PCR assay. The authors' analysis ran thus. To diagnose cytomegalovirus status from the catalog of TCR beta chain sequences, a statistical classification framework was built. Drawn from immuneACCESS, this table holds only the in-frame rearrangements with V and J called that TCRdb kept. Clones are partly lost; checked studies trace under half to an unresolved V gene and leave the rest unexplained. D and trimming were read from the DNA, whereas the V and J calls and clone size are those reported in that table. This sample is represented by 250,000 to 300,000 clones; 90% of them were singletons. Roughly 0.4% of the sample goes to the ten largest clones. Overall study results and their limits: While some public TCRs were present in many individuals, most TCR sequences turned up only very rarely across donors. The study gave a list of over 150 TCR beta chains associated with cytomegalovirus. A later analysis found that TCRs clustered in the first cohort also tended to co-occur in the 120 validation repertoires, with more than 90% of cluster scores above 0. The validation cohort had no HLA typing available for a later analysis, so co-occurrence within that cohort was assessed over all 120 or so repertoires. Three of the identified cytomegalovirus-associated TCR beta chains were confirmed in vitro to be specific for cytomegalovirus antigens. According to the authors, the approach could potentially be generalized to other disease states and immunological phenotypes. The classifier was reported to diagnose cytomegalovirus status with high specificity and sensitivity in both the original and validation cohorts.

The cysteine opens and the phenylalanine closes a CDR3 of 12 amino acids. Left in the record is the CDR3 DNA by itself, 36 bases read in frame from the first base. V lost 4 bases and J lost 5 bases; the stretch between them is 8 bases long. CDR1 is given as PRHDT and CDR2 as FYEKMQ, both from the germline V gene (reference sequence). On this clone: Its antigen is still unknown. Base qualities are not provided; no much larger clone lies one nucleotide away.

The donors belonged to the validation cohort of around 120 subjects, which was separate from the roughly 680-subject first cohort. The chain couples TRBV13 to TRBJ2-5; confidence is insufficient to name the D gene. The sample consisted of PBMCs. This receptor was obtained from a woman aged 18-35 years in good health and CMV-seronegative. The CDR3 here reads CASSSLEETQYF. The nucleotide sequence is TGTGCCAGCAGCTCCTTGGAGGAGACCCAGTACTTC.